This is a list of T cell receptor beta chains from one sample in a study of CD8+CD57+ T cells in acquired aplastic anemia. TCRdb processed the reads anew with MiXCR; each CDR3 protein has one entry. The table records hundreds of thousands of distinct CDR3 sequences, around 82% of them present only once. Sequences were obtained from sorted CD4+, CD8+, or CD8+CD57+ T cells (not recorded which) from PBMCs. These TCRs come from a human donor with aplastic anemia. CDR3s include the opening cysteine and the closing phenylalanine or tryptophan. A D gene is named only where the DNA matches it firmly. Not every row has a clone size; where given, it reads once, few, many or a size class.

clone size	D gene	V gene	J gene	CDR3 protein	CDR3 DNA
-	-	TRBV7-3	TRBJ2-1	CASSLLTGGRCDKQFF	TGTGCCAGCAGCCTACTTACAGGCGGCAGGTGCGATAAGCAGTTCTTC
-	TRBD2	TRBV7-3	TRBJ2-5	CASSRSPGGDETQYF	TGTGCCAGCAGCCGCTCGCCGGGAGGGGACGAGACCCAGTACTTC
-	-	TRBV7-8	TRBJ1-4	CASSLAGGHETQFF	TGTGCCAGCAGCTTAGCGGGAGGTCACGAAACGCAGTTTTTT
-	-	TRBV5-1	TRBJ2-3	CASSRVGDTDTQYF	TGCGCCAGCAGTAGGGTGGGTGACACAGATACGCAGTATTTT
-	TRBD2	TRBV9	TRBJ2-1	CASSVERGGSYNQQFF	TGTGCCAGCAGCGTCGAGCGGGGGGGGTCCTATAATCAGCAGTTCTTC
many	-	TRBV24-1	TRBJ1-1	CATKWGTEAFF	TGTGCCACCAAGTGGGGGACTGAAGCTTTCTTT
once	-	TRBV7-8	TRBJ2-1	CASSLERSRETHYQFF	TGTGCCAGCAGCTTAGAAAGAAGCCGGGAGACGCATTATCAGTTCTTC
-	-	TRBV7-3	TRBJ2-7	CASRFTGGDDEQYF	TGTGCCAGCAGGTTCACAGGGGGGGACGACGAGCAGTACTTC
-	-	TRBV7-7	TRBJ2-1	CASSLARYNEQFF	TGTGCTAGCAGCTTAGCCCGCTACAATGAGCAGTTCTTC
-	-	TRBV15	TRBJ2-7	CATSARGRSYEQYF	TGTGCCACCAGCGCCCGGGGCCGCTCCTACGAGCAGTACTTC
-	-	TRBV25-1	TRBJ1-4	CASSSGHNTEKLYF	TGTGCCAGCAGCTCCGGACACAACACAGAAAAACTGTATTTT
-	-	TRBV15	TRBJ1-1	CATSRVIGPSEAFF	TGTGCCACCAGCAGAGTCATAGGTCCATCTGAAGCTTTCTTT
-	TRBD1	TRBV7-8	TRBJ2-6	CASSFDPDGTALSVLTF	TGTGCCAGCAGCTTTGATCCAGACGGGACAGCCCTTTCCGTCCTGACTTTC
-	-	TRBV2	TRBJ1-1	CASSGVGGANNEAFF	TGTGCCAGCAGTGGAGTGGGGGGAGCGAACAATGAAGCTTTCTTT
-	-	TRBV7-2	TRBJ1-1	CASSLDLPSYNEQFF	TGTGCCAGCAGCTTAGACCTGCCCTCCTACAATGAGCAGTTCTTT
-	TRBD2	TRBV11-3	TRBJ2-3	CASSLGLAGSTDTQYF	TGCGCCAGCAGCCTAGGACTAGCAGGGAGCACAGATACGCAGTATTTT
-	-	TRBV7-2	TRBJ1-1	CASSLDLQGTMATFF	TGTGCCAGCAGCTTAGATTTGCAGGGGACCATGGCTACTTTCTTT
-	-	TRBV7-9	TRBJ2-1	CASSLQPGEVFFEQFF	TGTGCCAGCAGCTTACAACCCGGGGAGGTGTTTTTTGAACAGTTCTTC
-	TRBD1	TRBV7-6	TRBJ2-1	CASSLMGQGNEQFF	TGTGCCAGCAGCTTAATGGGACAGGGGAATGAGCAGTTCTTC
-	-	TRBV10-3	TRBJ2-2	CAISESSGGGIGELFF	TGTGCCATCAGTGAGTCGAGTGGAGGAGGGATTGGGGAGCTGTTTTTT
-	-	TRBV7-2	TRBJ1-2	CASSLTRGSHTQNF	TGTGCCAGCAGCTTAACACGAGGTTCCCACACGCAGAACTTC
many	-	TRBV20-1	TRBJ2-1	CSAPTTREQFF	TGCAGTGCGCCGACTACCCGAGAGCAGTTCTTC
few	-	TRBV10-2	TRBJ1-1	CASGGGEAFF	TGCGCCAGCGGGGGGGGTGAAGCTTTCTTT
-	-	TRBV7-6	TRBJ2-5	CASTLAQVPSEAHYF	TGTGCCAGCACCCTAGCCCAGGTCCCCTCAGAGGCCCACTACTTC
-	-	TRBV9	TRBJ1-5	CASSVGASTQHPQHF	TGTGCCAGCAGCGTAGGGGCATCGACACAGCATCCCCAGCATTTT
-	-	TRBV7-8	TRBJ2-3	CASSLAGGPADKQYF	TGTGCCAGCAGCTTAGCGGGAGGCCCCGCAGATAAGCAGTATTTT